This T cell receptor (beta chain) originates from a study of T-cell reconstitution after alpha-beta-depleted transplantation in children. The CDR3 has 15 amino acids. The germline gives CDR1 SGHAT, CDR2 FQNNGV. The V gene lost 1 base and the J gene lost 2 bases, with 11 bases spanning the gap. This clonotype has more than one count but fewer than ten. Unique molecular identifiers were built into the TCRbeta library. TCRdb reprocessed the PCR reads with MiXCR, giving one entry per CDR3 protein. The repertoire holds around 380,000 distinct CDR3 sequences, with roughly a tenth as singletons. The sequence was collected from a human donor who donated a stem cell graft to a child with acute myeloid leukemia. Source: PBMCs from the stem cell graft donor, taken from the stem cell graft. The chain combines TRBV11-2 with TRBJ2-5, with D perhaps matching TRBD2 (5 bases). The CDR3 loop is CASSLAGRLQETQYF. The CDR3, as DNA: TGTGCCAGCAGCTTAGCGGGCAGACTACAAGAGACCCAGTACTTC.